Listed here is a single T cell receptor beta chain. Its antigen is currently unknown. CDR3 length equals 15 residues. The ends lost 4 bases at V and 0 bases at J; junction bases unmatched: 4. CDR1 and CDR2 from the germline V gene are SQVTM and ANQGSEA. The method was immunoSEQ multiplex PCR; TCRdb's version includes in-frame clones alone and lacks a portion of them. Among over 20,000 clones, 75% to 85% were seen once, and the ten largest hold about 39%. The data stem from a study of PD-1 blockade in classical Hodgkin lymphoma. Study-wide context: Administration of nivolumab to patients was at 3 mg/kg intravenously every 2 weeks. Study-level findings and limits: As was reported, newly diagnosed patients showed lower baseline TCR diversity than healthy donors did. At C4D1, TCR diversity had climbed significantly for CD4+ cells, though not for CD8+ cells.

Patients all relapsed after autologous stem cell transplantation, and there was variation in brentuximab vedotin exposure. Each best response was a complete response, a partial response or progressive disease. Sequenced material: peripheral blood mononuclear cells (PBMCs), taken before the second cycle of nivolumab. The sequence derives from a human donor with classical Hodgkin lymphoma. The chain combines TRBV29-1 with TRBJ2-3; the match to TRBD2 covers 10 bases. The CDR3 protein is CSVVLAGDSTDTQYF. The DNA of the CDR3 is TGCAGCGTTGTCCTAGCGGGGGATAGCACAGATACGCAGTATTTT.